The next 25 T cell receptor beta chains were all read from a single sample in a study of blood T cells in healthy people across ages. Next came a second PCR, run for roughly 6 to 11 cycles, which used a sample-barcoded 5' primer along with a J-beta primer mix. TCRdb recomputed calls from the 5' RACE reads with MiXCR, one row per CDR3 protein. The table records around 1.5 million distinct CDR3 sequences, 59% of them present only once. The sequenced sample was blood. These receptors were obtained from a young man in good health.

V is TRBV30 and J is TRBJ1-1, with 11 positions matching TRBD1. The germline gives CDR1 GTSNPN, CDR2 SVGIG (reference sequence). Germline trimming cut 1 base from V and 3 bases from J; bases unmatched to any gene: 7. The CDR3 runs 16 residues. The CDR3 here is CAWSAWTGGAHTEAFF. CDR3 in DNA: TGTGCCTGGAGTGCGTGGACAGGGGGCGCCCACACTGAAGCTTTCTTT.

The chain links TRBV7-2 to TRBJ1-1; no clear D. The CDR3 spans 13 residues. Germline assignment: CDR1 SGHTA and CDR2 FQGNSA. V was clipped by 5 bases and J by 1 base, with 8 bases between them. This CDR3 reads CASSVLRNTEAFF. The CDR3 region has the DNA TGTGCCAGCAGCGTCCTCCGGAACACTGAAGCTTTCTTT.

The chain has TRBV10-2 and TRBJ1-5, with D maybe TRBD1 (5 bases). Trimming stripped 8 bases from V and 2 bases from J, with 13 bases between. This CDR3 spans 14 amino acids. Germline V lookup: CDR1 WSHSY, CDR2 SAAADI. CDR3 in amino acids: CASSPDTRNQPQHF. The CDR3 bases are TGCGCCAGCTCTCCGGACACGCGCAATCAGCCCCAGCATTTT.

This chain joins TRBV6-5 and TRBJ2-6, with TRBD1 as a possible D gene (6 bases). The CDR3 length is 17 residues. The V gene's germline CDR1 is MNHEY and CDR2 SVGAGI. Deletions cut 2 bases from V and 0 bases from J, with 11 bases between. This CDR3 is CASSYLSGDSGANVLTF. The CDR3 nucleotides read TGTGCCAGCAGTTACCTATCAGGGGACTCTGGGGCCAACGTCCTGACTTTC.

The V call is TRBV27, the J call TRBJ2-3, with 10 bases that match TRBD2. The CDR3 length is 13 residues. V lost 8 bases, J lost 3 bases, and 2 bases stayed unmatched. The germline V gene has CDR1 MNHEY and CDR2 SMNVEV (reference sequence). CDR3 nucleotides: TGTGCCAGCCGAGCGGGGGGGACAGATACGCAGTATTTT. Amino acids: CASRAGGTDTQYF.

This clonotype was observed a few times. The rearrangement joins TRBV29-1 to TRBJ2-3; a possible D gene is TRBD1 (6 bases). The CDR3 length is 15 residues. Germline loops: CDR1 SQVTM, CDR2 ANQGSEA. Trimming stripped 6 bases from V and 6 bases from J, with 22 bases between. The CDR3 reads CSVEPRDTVADTQYF. The CDR3 nucleotides are TGCAGCGTCGAACCCCGGGACACCGTGGCCGATACGCAGTATTTT.

CDR3 in amino acids: CSALDPRQGLQTQYF. CDR3 DNA: TGCAGTGCTCTCGACCCAAGACAGGGGCTACAGACCCAGTACTTC. The rearrangement uses TRBV20-1 and TRBJ2-5, with 8 bases identical to TRBD1. After removal of 5 bases from V and 6 bases from J, the junction contained 14 bases not matched to a gene. Germline V gene lookup returns CDR1 DFQATT and CDR2 SNEGSKA (reference sequence). This CDR3 region has 15 residues.

For this clonotype: Sequence at one end of the junction differs from germline and may be a read error. The chain recombines TRBV6-6 with TRBJ2-7; D unclear. From germline, CDR1 is MNHNY and CDR2 SVGAGI (reference sequence). CDR3 length: 16 residues. The CDR3 DNA reads as TGTGCCAGTAGTTACTCTCCTCCAGCCTCCTCCTACGAGCAGTACTTC. It specifies CASSYSPPASSYEQYF.

The chain links TRBV4-3 to TRBJ2-5; D not resolved. V was cut by 0 bases and J by 11 bases, with 28 bases left in between. CDR3 length equals 18 residues. Germline V gives CDR1 LGHNA, CDR2 YSLEER. CDR3 in DNA: TGCGCCAGCAGCCAAGATCTAGTCAGTGCCGTATCTTACAATGAGCAGTACTTC. Its translation is CASSQDLVSAVSYNEQYF.

This clonotype occurred a few times. The V and J genes are TRBV7-9 and TRBJ2-3; a possible D gene is TRBD1 (6 bases). V dropped 8 bases and J dropped 6 bases, with 12 bases sitting between them. CDR3 size: 12 residues. Germline V gene sequence: CDR1 SEHNR, CDR2 FQNEAQ (reference sequence). The CDR3: CASHSRGDTQYF. CDR3 DNA sequence: TGTGCCAGCCATTCGAGGGGGGATACGCAGTATTTT.

This clonotype showed up just a few times. V usage is TRBV5-1 and J usage is TRBJ2-7, with TRBD1 identical over 7 bases. Losses at the gene ends were 4 bases for V and 4 bases for J; bases not matched to a gene: 14. Germline V gene sequence: CDR1 SGHRS, CDR2 YFSETQ. This CDR3 contains 16 residues. CDR3 bases: TGCGCCAGCAGCCCGAGCGGTGGACAGGCCGCGTACGAGCAGTACTTC. This translates into CASSPSGGQAAYEQYF.

V usage is TRBV7-6 and J usage is TRBJ2-1; D may correspond to TRBD1 or TRBD2 (6 bases each). V was shortened by 5 bases and J by 9 bases, with 11 bases between the two germline ends. This CDR3 region has 12 residues. Germline V CDR1 and CDR2: SGHVS, FNYEAQ. The CDR3 spells CASSIGGAEQFF. The CDR3 region has the DNA TGTGCCAGCAGCATCGGGGGCGCTGAGCAGTTCTTC.

J is TRBJ2-1 and V is TRBV7-2; 11 bases are shared with TRBD1. Losses at the gene ends were 4 bases for V and 10 bases for J; bases not matched to a gene: 12. The CDR3 consists of 16 residues. CDR1 is SGHTA and CDR2 is FQGNSA in the germline V gene. Here the CDR3 reads CASSWGGQGVPDEQFF. The DNA for the CDR3 is TGTGCCAGCAGCTGGGGGGGACAGGGGGTTCCAGACGAGCAGTTCTTC.

This rearrangement joins TRBV12-3 or TRBV12-4 to TRBJ2-1; 9 bases fit TRBD2. J was trimmed by 8 bases and V by 6 bases; bases with no gene match: 8. The CDR3 totals 14 residues. The DNA of the CDR3 is TGTGCCAGCAGAGATAGCGGGGGAGGCGATGAGCAGTTCTTC. Residues: CASRDSGGGDEQFF.

The CDR3 region is CASSRLGLAGSTDTQYF. CDR3 nucleotides: TGTGCCAGCAGCAGGCTAGGACTAGCGGGAAGCACAGATACGCAGTATTTT. The chain has TRBV25-1 and TRBJ2-3; TRBD2 aligns across 12 bases. The germline V gene encodes CDR1 MGHDK and CDR2 SYGVNS. The CDR3 covers 17 residues. With 6 bases clipped from V and 0 bases from J, the junction kept 7 bases outside the gene matches. Supplemented by reference TRBV25-1 and TRBJ2-3, the full variable domain reads EADIYQTPRYLVIGTGKKITLECSQTMGHDKMYWYQQDPGMELHLIHYSYGVNSTEKGDLSSESTVSRIRTEHFPLTLESARPSHTSQYLCASSRLGLAGSTDTQYFGPGTRLTVL.

The chain combines TRBV4-1 with TRBJ2-1, with D tentatively TRBD2 (6 bases). The V end lost 4 bases, the J end lost 4 bases, and 20 bases lay between the germline ends. This CDR3 is built from 17 residues. The germline V gene encodes CDR1 MGHRA and CDR2 YSYEKL. The CDR3 loop is CASSRSTGTSLYNEQFF. For the CDR3, the DNA is TGCGCCAGCAGCCGCTCAACCGGGACTTCCTTGTACAATGAGCAGTTCTTC.

V and J are TRBV15 and TRBJ2-6; 8 bases align to TRBD1. This CDR3 region has 18 residues. V shed 0 bases and J 3 bases; nucleotides not matched to a gene: 7. Germline V gene lookup returns CDR1 LNHNV and CDR2 YYDKDF (reference sequence). CDR3 protein: CATSRDPGQGLGANVLTF. Here the CDR3 DNA reads TGTGCCACCAGCAGAGATCCTGGACAGGGTCTTGGGGCCAACGTCCTGACTTTC.

This chain joins TRBV29-1 and TRBJ1-1, with a weak D call TRBD1 (5 bases). Germline V gene lookup returns CDR1 SQVTM and CDR2 ANQGSEA. Deletions cut 5 bases from V and 1 base from J, with 11 bases between. This CDR3 region has 13 residues. The CDR3 region is CSVSGRANTEAFF. The CDR3 nucleotides are TGCAGCGTTTCCGGCAGGGCGAACACTGAAGCTTTCTTT.

The CDR3, as DNA: TGCGCCAGCAGCGCAACTAGCGCTCGCAGCTCCTACAATGAGCAGTTCTTC. This sequence encodes CASSATSARSSYNEQFF. J is TRBJ2-1 and V is TRBV5-1; TRBD2 matches at 7 bases. V gave up 4 bases and J gave up 0 bases; unmatched junction bases: 10. The germline V gene has CDR1 SGHRS and CDR2 YFSETQ. The CDR3 totals 17 residues.

The V gene is TRBV9, the J gene TRBJ1-2; 7 bases align to TRBD1. The CDR3 has 14 amino acids. The V gene end was trimmed by 4 bases and the J gene end by 4 bases; junction bases not matched to a gene: 7. The germline V gene has CDR1 SGDLS and CDR2 YYNGEE. As DNA, the CDR3 is TGTGCCAGCAGCCTCCCCCAGGGGGTCTATGGCTACACCTTC. It yields the protein CASSLPQGVYGYTF.

V gene TRBV15 combines with J gene TRBJ2-5, with 9 positions matching TRBD1. J gave up 11 bases and V 3 bases, and 10 bases lay outside the gene matches. Germline assignment: CDR1 LNHNV and CDR2 YYDKDF (reference sequence). This CDR3 is built from 14 residues. The CDR3 spells CATSSRRDRAPQYF. CDR3 bases: TGTGCCACCAGCAGCCGCCGGGACAGGGCTCCGCAGTACTTC. The whole variable domain, remainder taken from reference TRBV15 and TRBJ2-5, is DAMVIQNPRYQVTQFGKPVTLSCSQTLNHNVMYWYQQKSSQAPKLLFHYYDKDFNNEADTPDNFQSRRPNTSFCFLDIRSPGLGDTAMYLCATSSRRDRAPQYFGPGTRLLVL.

This chain uses TRBV5-1 with TRBJ2-3; D remains unclear. V gave up 2 bases and J gave up 2 bases, with 12 bases separating them. The CDR3 extends over 15 amino acids. Germline V gene lookup returns CDR1 SGHRS and CDR2 YFSETQ. The CDR3 loop is CASSLQRPDTDTQYF. As DNA, the CDR3 is TGCGCCAGCAGCTTACAGCGCCCTGACACAGATACGCAGTATTTT. Based on the CDR3 plus reference TRBV5-1 and TRBJ2-3, the full variable domain is KAGVTQTPRYLIKTRGQQVTLSCSPISGHRSVSWYQQTPGQGLQFLFEYFSETQRNKGNFPGRFSGRQFSNSRSEMNVSTLELGDSALYLCASSLQRPDTDTQYFGPGTRLTVL.

This clonotype was recorded at least ten times. Being one base from a much bigger clone, this may be a read error. This chain joins TRBV12-3 or TRBV12-4 and TRBJ2-7, with unresolved D. Between the trimmed V and J ends, which lost 4 bases and 3 bases, there was a span of 4 bases. CDR3 length equals 11 residues. The CDR3 protein is CASSSFYEQYF. CDR3 nucleotides: TGTGCCAGCAGTTCCTTCTACGAGCAGTACTTC.

The chain recombines TRBV20-1 with TRBJ1-5, with TRBD1 as a possible D gene (5 bases). CDR1 and CDR2 (germline): DFQATT, SNEGSKA (reference sequence). Trimming stripped 7 bases from V and 3 bases from J, with 13 bases between. The length of the CDR3 is 13 residues. CDR3 coding DNA: TGCAGTGGCGCCGGGACCTACAATCAGCCCCAGCATTTT. This encodes CSGAGTYNQPQHF.

The rearrangement links TRBV5-1 to TRBJ2-7; possibly TRBD1 for D (5 bases). The CDR3 is 15 residues long. Trimming took off 6 bases at V and 1 base at J, with 17 bases between the two ends. Germline loops: CDR1 SGHRS, CDR2 YFSETQ. The CDR3 sequence: CASTEDPGSSYEQYF. As DNA, the CDR3 is TGCGCCAGCACCGAAGACCCAGGGTCGTCCTACGAGCAGTACTTC.